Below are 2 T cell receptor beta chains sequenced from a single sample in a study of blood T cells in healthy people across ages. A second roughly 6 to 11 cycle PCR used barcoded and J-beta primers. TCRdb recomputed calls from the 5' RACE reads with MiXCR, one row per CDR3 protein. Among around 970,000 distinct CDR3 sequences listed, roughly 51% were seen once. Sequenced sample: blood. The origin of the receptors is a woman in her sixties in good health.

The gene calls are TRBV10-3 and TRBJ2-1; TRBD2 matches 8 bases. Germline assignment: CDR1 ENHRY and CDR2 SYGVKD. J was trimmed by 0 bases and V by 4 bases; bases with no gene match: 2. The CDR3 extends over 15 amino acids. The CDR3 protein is CAISVGTSSYNEQFF. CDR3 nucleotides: TGTGCCATCAGTGTCGGGACTAGCTCCTACAATGAGCAGTTCTTC.

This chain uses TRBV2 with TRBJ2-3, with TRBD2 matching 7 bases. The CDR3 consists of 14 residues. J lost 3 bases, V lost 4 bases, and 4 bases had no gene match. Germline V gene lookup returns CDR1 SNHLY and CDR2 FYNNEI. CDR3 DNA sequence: TGTGCCAGCAGTGCGGTTAGCGGGACAGATACGCAGTATTTT. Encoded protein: CASSAVSGTDTQYF.